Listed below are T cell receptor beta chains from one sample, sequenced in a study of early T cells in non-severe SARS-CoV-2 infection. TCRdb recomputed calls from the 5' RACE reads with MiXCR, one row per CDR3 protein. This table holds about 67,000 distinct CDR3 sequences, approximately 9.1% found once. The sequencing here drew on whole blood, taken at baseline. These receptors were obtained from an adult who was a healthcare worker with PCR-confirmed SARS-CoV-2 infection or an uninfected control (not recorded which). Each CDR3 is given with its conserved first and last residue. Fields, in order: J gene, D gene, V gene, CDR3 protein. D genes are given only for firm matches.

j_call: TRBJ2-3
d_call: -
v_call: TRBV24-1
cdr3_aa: CATSDLQGTDTQYF

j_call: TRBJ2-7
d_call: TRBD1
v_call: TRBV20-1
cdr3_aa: CSGRDSSYEQYF

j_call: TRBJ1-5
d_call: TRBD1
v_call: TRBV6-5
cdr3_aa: CASSSSGGLQPQHF

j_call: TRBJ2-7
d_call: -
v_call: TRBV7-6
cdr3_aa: CASSLASGQGVGEQYF

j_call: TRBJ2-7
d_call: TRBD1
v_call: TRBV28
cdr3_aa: CASWTPGQAEGPTYEQYF

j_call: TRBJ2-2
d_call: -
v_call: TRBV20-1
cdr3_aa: CSARVEGDTGELFF

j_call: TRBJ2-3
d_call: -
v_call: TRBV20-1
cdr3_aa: CSARGGALRADTQYF

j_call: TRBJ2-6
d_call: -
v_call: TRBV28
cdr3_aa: CASREGSSGANVLTF

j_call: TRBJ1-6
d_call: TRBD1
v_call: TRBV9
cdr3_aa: CASSVLGTGESPLHF

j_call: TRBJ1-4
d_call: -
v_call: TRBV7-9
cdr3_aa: CASSLYSATNEKLFF

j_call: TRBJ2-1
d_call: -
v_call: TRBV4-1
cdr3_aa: CASSQDRDTVPVF

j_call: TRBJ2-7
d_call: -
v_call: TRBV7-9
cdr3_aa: CASSLVPGLKNEQYF

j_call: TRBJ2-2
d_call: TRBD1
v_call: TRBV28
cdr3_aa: CASSSAGTGVTGELFF

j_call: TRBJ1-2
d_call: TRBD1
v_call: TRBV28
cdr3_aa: CASWTSGGAGYGYTF

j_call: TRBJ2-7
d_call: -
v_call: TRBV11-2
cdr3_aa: CASSPRGAGEGVYEQYF

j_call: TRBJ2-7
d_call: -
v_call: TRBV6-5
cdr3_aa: CASSSPQGPYEQYF

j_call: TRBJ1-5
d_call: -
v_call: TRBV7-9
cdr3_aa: CASGSGNQPQHF

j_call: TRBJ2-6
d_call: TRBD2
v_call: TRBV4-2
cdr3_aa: CASTRRAGESGANVLTF

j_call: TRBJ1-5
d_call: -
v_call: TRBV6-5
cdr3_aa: CASSYVFSRVSNQPQHF

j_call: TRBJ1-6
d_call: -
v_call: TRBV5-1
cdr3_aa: CASSLDTQGNSPLHF

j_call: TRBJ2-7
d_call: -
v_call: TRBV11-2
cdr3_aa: CASSLLGLGEQYF

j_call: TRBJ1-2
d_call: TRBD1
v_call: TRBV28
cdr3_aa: CASSRQGAIGYGYTF

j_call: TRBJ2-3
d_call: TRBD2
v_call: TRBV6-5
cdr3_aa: CASSSMTSGTDTQYF

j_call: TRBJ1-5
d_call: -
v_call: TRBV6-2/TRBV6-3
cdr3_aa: CASERAGDNQPQHF

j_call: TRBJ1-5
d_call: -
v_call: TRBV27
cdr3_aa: CASRRPGEPQHF

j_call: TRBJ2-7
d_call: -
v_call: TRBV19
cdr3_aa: CASSPRGYEQYF

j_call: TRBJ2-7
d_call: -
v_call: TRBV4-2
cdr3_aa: CASSQGGSGDAYEQYF

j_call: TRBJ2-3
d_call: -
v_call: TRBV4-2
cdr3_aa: CASSQEATQSLTDTQYF